Reported below is one T cell receptor beta chain. The antigen it binds to is not known. No base qualities exist here, and no much larger clone lies one base off it. Preparation of the library involved 5' RACE. TCRdb shows the sequencer as Illumina HiSeq 2500. A second PCR of 7 to 11 cycles was run with a J-beta primer mix and a sample-barcoded 5' primer. Each TCR beta cDNA molecule received a unique molecular identifier from a template-switch 5' adaptor carrying 12 random nucleotides. Each sample yielded at least 2.5 million CDR3-containing paired-end reads. First-strand cDNA synthesis was performed from all RNA using the Mint cDNA synthesis kit, with priming by a TRBC-specific oligonucleotide. Following uracil-DNA glycosylase treatment, a first 18-cycle PCR with universal primers M1SS and BC2_uni_R was performed on all cDNA. For the original study's pipeline: For normalization, 1 million high-quality reads, each with a distinct molecular identifier, were randomly selected from each sample. Reads with shared molecular identifiers were discarded instead of being binned into consensus sequences. MiTCR, run with a Q25 quality threshold and the strictest error-elimination algorithm, handled CDR3 identification, clonotype clustering and error correction. A nonparametric unseen species model with Euler transformation was used to estimate a lower bound on total TCR beta diversity. The raw public reads went through TCRdb reprocessing: fastp at Q25, MiXCR clone calling, in-frame beta chains kept. Each entry is one CDR3 protein sequence, shown with its most common DNA and genes. These V and J calls derive from TCRdb rather than the authors' analysis. Recorded for this sample are under 1,100,000 distinct CDR3 sequences; around 27% of them occurred a single time. The ten biggest clones cover about 0.8% of the sample.

The V end gives up 7 bases and the J end 7 bases, leaving 8 bases in the junction not matched to a gene. From cysteine to phenylalanine, the CDR3 is 14 amino acids long. Only CDR3 DNA remains: 42 bases, in frame from the first base. In the germline V gene (reference sequence), CDR1 corresponds to LNHDA and CDR2 to SQIVND. The data stem from a study of blood T cells in healthy people across ages (dated by TCRdb to the mid-2010s). Background for the entire study: In model experiments, roughly one uniquely barcoded TCR beta cDNA molecule per two T cells was captured by template switching. Using deep sequencing normalized with unique cDNA molecular identifiers, the study measured how TCR beta repertoire diversity changes with age. The donors were split into four age groups: young (average 16 years), middle-aged (about 40), aged (about 62) and long-lived (approximately 80). For two donors (one aged 18 to 29 and one aged 80 or older), the study analyzed two additional independent replicas of 1 million unique cDNA reads from the same blood draw. The study at large found these results: Observed TCR beta diversity per million T cells fell roughly linearly with age, and a significant reduction was already apparent by age about 38. Total diversity estimates from one million sequenced T cells were considered lower bounds and underestimates. There was a strong correlation between observed TCR beta diversity and the percentage of naive T cells measured by flow cytometry. Donor CMV infection status was unknown, potentially confounding age-related changes in expanded clonotypes. Compared with the aged group, more naive CD4+ T cells, fewer expanded clones and increased TCR diversity were shown by the long-lived group, suggesting age selection. Bulk unsorted PBMC profiling prevented conclusive comparison of naive and antigen-experienced compartments.

Donors were 30 to 45 systemically healthy Caucasian individuals from Russia aged 6 to 90 years. Roughly 11 milliliters of peripheral blood were drawn from each donor into EDTA-treated Vacutainer tubes. Ficoll-Paque density-gradient centrifugation was used to isolate PBMCs, with at least 7 million obtained per sample. Trizol reagent was used to extract total RNA from the PBMCs, yielding at least 5 micrograms per sample. For every donor, an aliquot of PBMCs went through flow cytometry to measure the percentages of naive CD45RAhigh/CD27high T cells. The sample was also linked to a second study, of T cells of mothers and their children. Looking at the second paper: Nine systemically healthy Caucasian individuals served as donors, namely three mothers together with their six children. cDNA synthesis consumed the entire amount of extracted RNA, loaded at about 1.5 ug RNA in each 15 ul reaction. In the second PCR, sample barcodes and 2-4 random nucleotides were introduced via the M1S primer. More than 8 million TCR beta CDR3 reads were obtained from each mother, and 2.5 million to 3 million reads were obtained from each child. TCR recombination output is similarly shaped by thymic selection in related and unrelated pairs, with a minor effect exerted by inherited differences. Related mother-child pairs always showed normalized repertoire overlap that was slightly higher than in unrelated mother-child pairs, though the difference was never significant. Persistent microchimeric T cell clones were not detected, at a sensitivity of about 90 clones per million clonotypes. The study used deep NGS to compare TCR beta repertoires of mothers and children, seeking features distinguishing related mother-child pairs from unrelated individuals. Mothers averaged roughly 40 +/- 4 years of age and children averaged around 10 +/- 4 years. After adapters were ligated using NEBNext reagents, the libraries underwent 100+100 nt paired-end sequencing on an Illumina HiSeq 2000. To prevent cross-contamination, the mother and child libraries were prepared one month apart and sequenced in separate runs. Between roughly 450,000 and 2,000,000 distinct TCR beta clonotypes were identified per donor. Naive TCR beta clonotypes were estimated from low-frequency clonotypes matched to each donor's FACS-determined naive share, without sorting.

The source material was blood. This receptor was identified in a girl aged 2-10 years in good health. The chain was built from TRBV19 and TRBJ2-1; TRBD2 agrees with 9 junctional bases. This receptor has the CDR3 CASTSLAGVNEQFF. The nucleotide sequence is given as TGTGCCAGTACCTCATTAGCGGGAGTTAATGAGCAGTTCTTC.